This T cell receptor (beta chain) was recorded in a study of shared clonotypes between healthy human individuals. Genomic DNA from each subset was divided evenly over several immunoSEQ plates. Profiling relied on immunoSEQ multiplex PCR, and the TCRdb table lists in-frame clones only, not all of them. There are over 400,000 clones in the sample; 81% occur only once, and 9.5% to 15% lies in the top ten. About this clone: Its antigen is as yet unknown.

The CDR3 length is 16 residues. From germline, CDR1 is KGHSH and CDR2 LQKENI. The V segment lost 3 bases and the J segment 1 base; nucleotides outside the gene matches: 5. Study observations and caveats: Since donors were few, the genetic and exposure-history diversity represented was limited. Exclusively blood specimens were collected; tissue repertoires likely differ.

The chain is built from TRBV18 and TRBJ2-1, with 8 bases lining up with TRBD1. The source material was PBMCs. This TCR derives from a woman in her forties in good health. Some clones in this sample may be carry-over from other donors' samples. The CDR3 loop is CASSPQGAGSYNEQFF. The CDR3 DNA follows: TGTGCCAGCTCACCCCAGGGGGCGGGATCCTACAATGAGCAGTTCTTC.